A selection of T cell receptor beta chains follows, all from one sample in a study of memory CD4+ T cells and cytomegalovirus serostatus. TCRdb's table, derived via immunoSEQ multiplex PCR, lists solely in-frame clones and lacks some. The sample lists 50,000 to 70,000 clones, around three quarters seen once, with approximately 2.6% in the top ten. Sequenced input: memory CD4+ T cells from blood. The receptors derive from an adult in good health and CMV-seropositive. Both conserved end residues are part of each CDR3. The order of the fields is D gene, J gene, V gene, clone size, CDR3 protein, CDR3 DNA. A D gene is named only where the DNA matches it firmly. Rows may omit the clone size; those that give it use once, few, many or a size class.

d_gene: -; j_gene: TRBJ2-2; v_gene: TRBV28; abundance: once; CDR3aa: CASKTALANTGELFF; CDR3nt: TGTGCCAGCAAAACGGCACTCGCGAACACCGGGGAGCTGTTTTTT
d_gene: -; j_gene: TRBJ2-7; v_gene: TRBV11-2; abundance: -; CDR3aa: CASSLGVASIDEQYF; CDR3nt: TGTGCCAGCAGCTTAGGAGTGGCTAGCATCGACGAGCAGTACTTC
d_gene: TRBD1; j_gene: TRBJ2-4; v_gene: TRBV29-1; abundance: -; CDR3aa: CSVLPSQGSIQYF; CDR3nt: TGCAGCGTTCTCCCATCACAGGGGAGCATTCAGTACTTC
d_gene: -; j_gene: TRBJ2-7; v_gene: TRBV19; abundance: few; CDR3aa: CASSIGGPNYEQYF; CDR3nt: TGTGCCAGTAGTATCGGGGGGCCGAACTACGAGCAGTACTTC
d_gene: -; j_gene: TRBJ1-4; v_gene: TRBV5-1; abundance: -; CDR3aa: CASSLGGAGVEGLFF; CDR3nt: TGCGCCAGCAGCTTGGGAGGGGCCGGGGTGGAAGGACTGTTTTTT
d_gene: -; j_gene: TRBJ2-7; v_gene: TRBV9; abundance: -; CDR3aa: CASSPAGSSYEQYF; CDR3nt: TGTGCCAGCAGCCCGGCCGGGAGCTCCTACGAGCAGTACTTC
d_gene: -; j_gene: TRBJ1-1; v_gene: TRBV27; abundance: few; CDR3aa: CASSLYGEAFF; CDR3nt: TGTGCCAGCAGTTTATACGGGGAAGCTTTCTTT
d_gene: TRBD2; j_gene: TRBJ2-7; v_gene: TRBV5-1; abundance: -; CDR3aa: CASSFSQLAGGPYEQYF; CDR3nt: TGCGCCAGCAGCTTCTCTCAACTAGCGGGAGGGCCCTACGAGCAGTACTTC
d_gene: TRBD2; j_gene: TRBJ2-7; v_gene: TRBV4-1; abundance: -; CDR3aa: CASSQVPHGAGTSFYEQYF; CDR3nt: TGCGCCAGCAGCCAAGTCCCGCACGGGGCCGGGACTAGCTTCTACGAGCAGTACTTC
d_gene: -; j_gene: TRBJ2-7; v_gene: TRBV28; abundance: -; CDR3aa: CASSLVGLGYEQYF; CDR3nt: TGTGCCAGCAGTTTAGTGGGGTTAGGATACGAGCAGTACTTC
d_gene: -; j_gene: TRBJ2-7; v_gene: TRBV19; abundance: -; CDR3aa: CASSRQVQYEQYF; CDR3nt: TGTGCCAGTAGTAGACAGGTCCAATACGAGCAGTACTTC
d_gene: -; j_gene: TRBJ1-1; v_gene: TRBV7-9; abundance: -; CDR3aa: CASSPPAVEKAFF; CDR3nt: TGTGCCAGCAGCCCCCCAGCTGTGGAGAAAGCTTTCTTT
d_gene: -; j_gene: TRBJ2-2; v_gene: TRBV2; abundance: few; CDR3aa: CASAYSGELFF; CDR3nt: TGTGCCAGCGCATATTCCGGGGAGCTGTTTTTT
d_gene: -; j_gene: TRBJ2-1; v_gene: TRBV28; abundance: -; CDR3aa: CASSFRNEQFF; CDR3nt: TGTGCCAGCAGTTTTAGGAATGAGCAGTTCTTC
d_gene: -; j_gene: TRBJ2-7; v_gene: TRBV6-5; abundance: -; CDR3aa: CASSLVLWSYEQYF; CDR3nt: TGTGCCAGCAGCCTAGTCCTTTGGAGCTACGAGCAGTACTTC
d_gene: -; j_gene: TRBJ1-4; v_gene: TRBV9; abundance: -; CDR3aa: CASSPWGRKLFF; CDR3nt: TGTGCCAGCAGCCCCTGGGGACGGAAACTGTTTTTT
d_gene: TRBD1; j_gene: TRBJ1-3; v_gene: TRBV19; abundance: once; CDR3aa: CASSLLGQSTGNTIYF; CDR3nt: TGTGCCAGTAGTCTTTTGGGACAGTCTACGGGAAACACCATATATTTT
d_gene: -; j_gene: TRBJ1-1; v_gene: TRBV28; abundance: -; CDR3aa: CASSLRGANTEAFF; CDR3nt: TGTGCCAGCAGTTTAAGGGGGGCGAACACTGAAGCTTTCTTT
d_gene: -; j_gene: TRBJ2-5; v_gene: TRBV5-4; abundance: -; CDR3aa: CASSGGGSVVKETQYF; CDR3nt: TGTGCCAGCAGTGGGGGAGGCAGCGTAGTGAAAGAGACCCAGTACTTC
d_gene: TRBD2; j_gene: TRBJ2-3; v_gene: TRBV7-2; abundance: -; CDR3aa: CASSFSASGSSDTQYF; CDR3nt: TGTGCCAGCAGCTTTAGCGCTAGCGGGAGCTCGGATACGCAGTATTTT
d_gene: TRBD2; j_gene: TRBJ2-3; v_gene: TRBV9; abundance: -; CDR3aa: CASSVVGVSGSSTDTQYF; CDR3nt: TGTGCCAGCAGCGTAGTTGGGGTTAGCGGGAGCTCTACAGATACGCAGTATTTT
d_gene: -; j_gene: TRBJ2-2; v_gene: TRBV28; abundance: -; CDR3aa: CASSPGPTGNRELFF; CDR3nt: TGTGCCAGCAGTCCGGGACCTACGGGGAATCGGGAGCTGTTTTTT
d_gene: -; j_gene: TRBJ1-5; v_gene: TRBV28; abundance: -; CDR3aa: CASTGGPGDNQPQHF; CDR3nt: TGTGCCAGCACGGGGGGCCCGGGGGACAATCAGCCCCAGCATTTT
d_gene: -; j_gene: TRBJ2-5; v_gene: TRBV14; abundance: -; CDR3aa: CASSQEAPYGYQETQYF; CDR3nt: TGTGCCAGCAGCCAAGAAGCCCCTTATGGGTACCAAGAGACCCAGTACTTC
d_gene: -; j_gene: TRBJ1-2; v_gene: TRBV9; abundance: -; CDR3aa: CASSVVAGGYTF; CDR3nt: TGTGCCAGCAGCGTAGTAGCGGGTGGCTACACCTTC
d_gene: -; j_gene: TRBJ2-3; v_gene: TRBV4-1; abundance: -; CDR3aa: CASSLARDSTDTQYF; CDR3nt: TGCGCCAGCAGCCTAGCGCGTGATAGCACAGATACGCAGTATTTT